This entry lists 5 T cell receptor beta chains sequenced from one sample in a study of regulatory T cells in long-lasting Graves disease. This sample's time point: persistent/refractory GD, antithyroid drugs over 5 years with positive TRAb. RNA extracted from PBMCs served as the sequencing template. Arm-PCR of CDR3 regions with iRepertoire HTBI primers generated TCR beta libraries. TCRdb reanalysed the multiplex PCR reads using MiXCR and keeps one entry per CDR3 protein. This sample has about 290,000 distinct CDR3 sequences, with roughly 21% found just once. The starting material was peripheral blood mononuclear cells (PBMCs), obtained when the disease was refractory, from a patient treated with antithyroid drugs. The receptors come from a female donor with Graves disease.

This clonotype was found many times. The rearrangement links TRBV29-1 to TRBJ2-7; D is possibly TRBD1 (5 bases). CDR3 length equals 12 residues. The V gene lost 4 bases and the J gene lost 3 bases, with 10 bases spanning the gap. CDR1 and CDR2 from the germline V gene are SQVTM and ANQGSEA. The CDR3 DNA follows: TGCAGCGTTGGTGACAGCCGCTACGAGCAGTACTTC. Amino acids: CSVGDSRYEQYF.

This clonotype was found a few times. V usage is TRBV20-1 and J usage is TRBJ2-7; 7 bases agree with TRBD2. This CDR3 is 13 amino acids long. The germline CDR1 and CDR2 sequences are DFQATT and SNEGSKA (reference sequence). With 6 bases clipped from V and 3 bases from J, the junction kept 8 bases outside the gene matches. In nucleotides, the CDR3 is TGCAGTGCAATGAGCGGACTAGGCTACGAGCAGTACTTC. Its translation: CSAMSGLGYEQYF.

The CDR3 loop is CSVIPQERCEQYF. In DNA form, the CDR3 reads TGCAGCGTCATCCCACAAGAGCGATGCGAGCAGTACTTC. The V and J genes are TRBV29-1 and TRBJ2-7; D call uncertain. The V and J ends lost 6 bases and 6 bases respectively, with 18 bases between them. Germline loops: CDR1 SQVTM, CDR2 ANQGSEA. There are 13 residues in the CDR3.

This clonotype was counted a few times. The rearrangement links TRBV27 to TRBJ2-7; a weak D match, TRBD1 (5 bases). The CDR3 totals 14 residues. The germline V and J ends were trimmed by 5 bases and 2 bases, with 13 bases remaining between them. Germline lookup yields CDR1 MNHEY and CDR2 SMNVEV (reference sequence). CDR3 sequence (DNA): TGTGCCAGCAGTGACAGCATAAAACCCTACGAGCAGTACTTC. It specifies CASSDSIKPYEQYF.

The chain uses TRBV28 and TRBJ1-5, with D possibly being TRBD1 (5 bases). The germline CDR1 and CDR2 sequences are MDHEN and SYDVKM. The V end was cut by 5 bases, the J end by 2 bases, with 19 bases between. There are 17 residues in the CDR3. CDR3: CASSRQGLSYRNQPQHF. CDR3 DNA sequence: TGTGCCAGCAGTCGTCAGGGATTAAGCTATCGCAATCAGCCCCAGCATTTT.